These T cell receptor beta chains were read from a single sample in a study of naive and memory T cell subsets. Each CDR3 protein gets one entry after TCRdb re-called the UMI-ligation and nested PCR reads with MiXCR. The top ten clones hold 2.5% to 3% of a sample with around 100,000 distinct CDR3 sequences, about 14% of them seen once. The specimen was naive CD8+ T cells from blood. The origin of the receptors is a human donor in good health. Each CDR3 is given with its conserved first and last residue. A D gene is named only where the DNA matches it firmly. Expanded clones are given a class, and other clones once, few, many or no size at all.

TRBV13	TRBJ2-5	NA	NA	CASSLGAAQETQYF	TGTGCCAGCAGCCTCGGGGCAGCTCAAGAGACCCAGTACTTC
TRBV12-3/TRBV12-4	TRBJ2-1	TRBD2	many	CASSLLAGGPDEQFF	TGTGCCAGCAGTTTGCTAGCGGGAGGGCCGGATGAGCAGTTCTTC
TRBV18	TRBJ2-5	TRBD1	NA	CASSRTGDETQYF	TGTGCCAGCTCACGGACAGGGGACGAGACCCAGTACTTC
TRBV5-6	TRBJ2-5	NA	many	CASSLKGQETQYF	TGTGCCAGCAGCCTGAAAGGGCAAGAGACCCAGTACTTC
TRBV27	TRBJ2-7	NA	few	CASSPTGMDYEQYF	TGTGCCAGCAGCCCAACAGGGATGGACTACGAGCAGTACTTC
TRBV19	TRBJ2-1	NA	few	CASNEFVTYNEQFF	TGTGCCAGTAATGAGTTTGTCACCTACAATGAGCAGTTCTTC
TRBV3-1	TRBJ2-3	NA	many	CASSQDSTPTAQYF	TGTGCCAGCAGCCAAGATTCTACCCCCACAGCGCAGTATTTT
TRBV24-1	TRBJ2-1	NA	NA	CATSLPGLSYNEQFF	TGTGCCACCAGCCTACCGGGACTCTCCTACAATGAGCAGTTCTTC
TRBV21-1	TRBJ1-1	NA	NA	CASSTRRARKAFF	TGTGCCAGCAGCACCCGAAGGGCCCGTAAAGCTTTCTTT
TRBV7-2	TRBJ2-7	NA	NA	CASSPRGWAIPSYEQYF	TGTGCCAGCAGCCCCCGGGGGTGGGCGATACCCTCCTACGAGCAGTACTTC
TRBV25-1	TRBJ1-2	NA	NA	CASSWAGEGYTF	TGTGCCAGCAGTTGGGCAGGGGAAGGCTACACCTTC
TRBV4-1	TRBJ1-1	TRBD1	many	CASSKSGTGNTEAFF	TGCGCCAGCAGTAAATCCGGGACAGGGAACACTGAAGCTTTCTTT
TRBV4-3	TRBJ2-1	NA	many	CASSQGTLHLYNEQFF	TGCGCCAGCAGCCAAGGGACTCTACATTTATACAATGAGCAGTTCTTC
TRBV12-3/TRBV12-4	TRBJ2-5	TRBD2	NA	CASSRGGMETQYF	TGTGCCAGCAGCCGCGGGGGGATGGAGACCCAGTACTTC